This T cell receptor beta chain was sequenced in a study of blood T cell repertoires in COVID-19. Background on the study: Material from acute and convalescent COVID-19 was sourced from the United States, Italy and Spain. T cells, B-cell-depleted T cells, or PBMCs provided the cDNA or gDNA that served as material.

This CDR3 has 16 amino acids. Trimming took 6 bases from V and 3 from J; bases not matched to a gene: 6. Germline values: CDR1 WNHNN, CDR2 SYGVQD (reference sequence). Authors' analysis steps: Reference gene primer amplification in the assay estimated nucleated cell counts. Profiling relied on immunoSEQ multiplex PCR, and the TCRdb table lists in-frame clones only, not all of them. That table supplies the V and J calls and clone size; D and trimming were determined from the DNA. The repertoire holds about 60,000 clones, with around 87% as singletons. J is TRBJ1-5 and V is TRBV10-1; 12 bases line up with TRBD1. The specimen sequenced was peripheral blood. This receptor was taken from a human donor with acute or convalescent COVID-19. The donor label of this sample is uncertain. CDR3 loop: CASSPGTGGFNQPQHF. Here the CDR3 DNA reads TGCGCCAGCAGCCCAGGGACAGGGGGCTTCAATCAGCCCCAGCATTTT.